Each of the 21 T cell receptor beta chains below was sequenced from the same sample in a study of blood T cell repertoires in COVID-19. Here immunoSEQ multiplex PCR was the method, and the copy in TCRdb shows in-frame clones only, minus some. The sample includes about 430,000 clones, around 87% of them seen just once. The sequencing sample was made of PBMCs or T cells enriched from blood (not recorded which). Receptors originate from a woman under 40 with acute COVID-19.

The chain links TRBV2 to TRBJ2-7; a weak D match, TRBD1 (6 bases). The CDR3 has 14 amino acids. V was trimmed by 7 bases and J by 2 bases, leaving 15 bases between them. Per the germline V gene, CDR1 is SNHLY and CDR2 is FYNNEI. The CDR3 reads CASIKEKGAYEQYF. CDR3 nucleotides: TGTGCCAGCATCAAAGAAAAGGGGGCCTACGAGCAGTACTTC.

This rearrangement joins TRBV9 to TRBJ2-7; possible D gene TRBD1, 5 bases. CDR1 and CDR2 (germline): SGDLS, YYNGEE. Between the trimmed V and J ends, which lost 0 bases and 2 bases, there was a span of 9 bases. The CDR3 length is 14 residues. As DNA, the CDR3 is TGTGCCAGCAGCGTAGGGTCCAGGGCCTACGAGCAGTACTTC. This encodes CASSVGSRAYEQYF.

V usage is TRBV27 and J usage is TRBJ2-1; 7 bases are a match to TRBD2. The V segment lost 5 bases and the J segment 8 bases; nucleotides outside the gene matches: 18. Looked up from germline, CDR1 is MNHEY and CDR2 is SMNVEV (reference sequence). The CDR3 is made up of 17 amino acids. The CDR3 DNA is TGTGCCAGCAGTCCAAGGGGAGGGGTAGGCTTAAGGGATGAGCAGTTCTTC. Translation gives CASSPRGGVGLRDEQFF.

V is TRBV10-3 and J is TRBJ2-5, with a possible D match to TRBD1 (6 bases). Germline V CDR1 and CDR2: ENHRY, SYGVKD. This CDR3 contains 15 residues. Trimming left V 6 bases short and J 0 bases short, with 14 bases between. As DNA, the CDR3 is TGTGCCATCAGAGATGGGGGCACTTACCAAGAGACCCAGTACTTC. Translation gives CAIRDGGTYQETQYF.

The chain combines TRBV6-5 with TRBJ1-2; 7 positions agree with TRBD1. V gave up 0 bases and J gave up 4 bases; unmatched junction bases: 5. The CDR3 sequence is 15 residues long. Germline CDR1 MNHEY, CDR2 SVGAGI. The DNA for the CDR3 is TGTGCCAGCAGTTACTCGGGGCAGGGGGGCTATGGCTACACCTTC. It is translated as CASSYSGQGGYGYTF.

The chain has TRBV9 and TRBJ2-7; D possibly corresponds to TRBD2 (6 bases). The V end lost 0 bases, the J end lost 6 bases, and 16 bases lay between the germline ends. Germline V lookup: CDR1 SGDLS, CDR2 YYNGEE. CDR3 length: 15 residues. In nucleotides, the CDR3 is TGTGCCAGCAGCGTAGTGGGGGGACTGTCTGGCGAGCAGTACTTC. Translating it yields CASSVVGGLSGEQYF.

The J gene is TRBJ2-5, the V gene TRBV6-2 or TRBV6-3; 9 bases are a match to TRBD2. Losses at the gene ends were 0 bases for V and 6 bases for J; bases not matched to a gene: 11. Germline CDR1 and CDR2: MNHEY and SVGEGT. The CDR3 totals 17 residues. The CDR3 DNA reads TGTGCCAGCAGTTACTCGACTAGCGGTACTTCGCGGAAGACCCAGTACTTC. Translation: CASSYSTSGTSRKTQYF.

Remarks on this clone: In the same sample, other DNA sequences code for this CDR3. This chain joins TRBV5-1 and TRBJ1-1, with 11 nucleotides matching TRBD1. CDR3 length equals 15 residues. Germline-derived CDR1 and CDR2 are SGHRS and YFSETQ. Trimming removed 4 bases from V and 1 base from J; junction bases left unmatched: 3. The chain's CDR3 is CASSLGQGANTEAFF. In nucleotides, the CDR3 is TGCGCCAGCAGCCTAGGACAGGGGGCGAACACTGAAGCTTTCTTT.

V usage is TRBV7-9 and J usage is TRBJ2-1; D may be TRBD1 (6 bases). The germline CDR1 and CDR2 sequences are SEHNR and FQNEAQ (reference sequence). V was cut by 1 base and J by 3 bases, with 7 bases left in between. The CDR3 has 14 residues. The CDR3 spells CASSLGTVYNEQFF. As DNA, the CDR3 is TGTGCCAGCAGCTTAGGGACAGTCTACAATGAGCAGTTCTTC.

The gene calls are TRBV4-1 and TRBJ2-7; D gene ambiguous. Trimming took off 3 bases at V and 2 bases at J, with 11 bases between the two ends. Germline lookup yields CDR1 MGHRA and CDR2 YSYEKL. The CDR3 extends over 14 amino acids. The CDR3 region has the DNA TGCGCCAGCAGCCAGGGCCTTCGGACCTACGAGCAGTACTTC. Its translation: CASSQGLRTYEQYF.

J is TRBJ2-1 and V is TRBV5-4; D remains ambiguous. The CDR3 contains 13 residues. Germline V gene lookup returns CDR1 SGHNT and CDR2 YYREEE (reference sequence). V was shortened by 4 bases and J by 2 bases, with 7 bases between the two germline ends. The DNA of the CDR3 is TGTGCCAGCAGCAACCGGGCCTACAATGAGCAGTTCTTC. It is translated as CASSNRAYNEQFF.

The CDR3 DNA reads TGCGCCAGCATCAGGGCGTCGGGCTCCTACAATGAGCAGTTCTTC. Translated: CASIRASGSYNEQFF. The chain has TRBV23-1 and TRBJ2-1, with TRBD1 as a possible D gene (5 bases). TRBV23-1 is an open reading frame whose function is uncertain. This CDR3 has 15 residues. Deletions cut 7 bases from V and 0 bases from J, with 13 bases between.

J is TRBJ1-2 and V is TRBV10-1; D is uncertain. The V and J ends lost 2 bases and 6 bases respectively, with 10 bases between them. Germline CDR1 reads WNHNN; CDR2 reads SYGVQD (reference sequence). The CDR3 contains 13 residues. In DNA form, the CDR3 reads TGCGCCAGCAGTGAGACAGTCGGGAATGGCTACACCTTC. The encoded protein is CASSETVGNGYTF.

This clone turned up a few times. The rearrangement links TRBV10-2 to TRBJ1-1; 10 nucleotides align to TRBD1. Per germline, CDR1 WSHSY and CDR2 SAAADI. V lost 8 bases, J lost 5 bases, and 2 bases stayed unmatched. This CDR3 has 12 residues. The CDR3 sequence is CASRDRGTEAFF. The CDR3 nucleotides read TGCGCCAGCCGGGACAGGGGAACTGAAGCTTTCTTT.

J is TRBJ2-1 and V is TRBV7-3; 9 bases agree with TRBD2. The J segment lost 1 base and the V segment lost 1 base, leaving 2 bases of the junction unmatched. CDR1 is SGHTA and CDR2 is FQGTGA in the germline V gene. The CDR3 is 16 residues long. The CDR3 nucleotides are TGTGCCAGCAGCTTAAATAGCGGGGGTTCCTACAATGAGCAGTTCTTC. It encodes CASSLNSGGSYNEQFF.

This sequence joins TRBV5-6 and TRBJ2-5, with 8 nucleotides matching TRBD2. J lost 0 bases, V lost 4 bases, and 5 bases had no gene match. The germline gives CDR1 SGHDT, CDR2 YYEEEE. The CDR3 sequence is 15 residues long. The CDR3 is CASSSSGVYQETQYF. The CDR3 DNA reads as TGTGCCAGCAGCAGTAGCGGGGTGTACCAAGAGACCCAGTACTTC.

This clone has only a few counts. The J gene is TRBJ2-2, the V gene TRBV18; 7 nucleotides align to TRBD1. Trimming took 6 bases from V and 1 from J; bases not matched to a gene: 5. Germline assignment: CDR1 KGHSH and CDR2 LQKENI. This CDR3 spans 15 amino acids. The CDR3 DNA reads as TGTGCCAGCTCCGACAGGGCCCTGAACACCGGGGAGCTGTTTTTT. Protein: CASSDRALNTGELFF.

The chain carries TRBV19 and TRBJ1-4; 8 bases are a match to TRBD1. Trimming removed 4 bases from V and 0 bases from J; junction bases left unmatched: 10. The germline V gene has CDR1 LNHDA and CDR2 SQIVND (reference sequence). The CDR3 totals 18 residues. CDR3 nucleotides: TGTGCCAGTAGTAGGGACAGGCGAGATCCTGCAACTAATGAAAAACTGTTTTTT. This translates into CASSRDRRDPATNEKLFF.

J is TRBJ2-3 and V is TRBV5-1; possibly TRBD2 for D (5 bases). CDR3 length: 16 amino acids. Germline CDR1 and CDR2: SGHRS and YFSETQ. V gave up 4 bases and J gave up 1 base, with 16 bases separating them. This chain's CDR3 is CASSVRAWRGTDTQYF. CDR3 in DNA: TGCGCCAGCAGCGTGCGGGCTTGGCGGGGCACAGATACGCAGTATTTT.

The rearrangement links TRBV6-2 or TRBV6-3 to TRBJ1-1; weak D call: TRBD1 (5 bases). The germline V and J ends were trimmed by 2 bases and 2 bases, with 9 bases remaining between them. The CDR3 spans 14 residues. Germline-derived CDR1 and CDR2 are MNHEY and SVGEGT. CDR3 in amino acids: CASSYPDSNTEAFF. Here the CDR3 DNA reads TGTGCCAGCAGTTACCCAGACAGTAACACTGAAGCTTTCTTT.

This chain links TRBV3-1 (or the pseudogene TRBV3-2) with TRBJ2-2; D ambiguous. The germline V and J ends were trimmed by 0 bases and 6 bases, with 5 bases remaining between them. Germline lookup yields CDR1 LGHDT and CDR2 YNNKEL (reference sequence). The CDR3 extends over 13 amino acids. CDR3 protein: CASSQDLAGELFF. The CDR3 DNA reads as TGTGCCAGCAGCCAAGACCTCGCCGGGGAGCTGTTTTTT.